The next 19 T cell receptor beta chains were all read from a single sample in a study of T-cell reconstitution after alpha-beta-depleted transplantation in children. Unique molecular identifiers were incorporated into the prepared TCRbeta library. TCRdb passed the PCR reads through MiXCR, listing each CDR3 protein once. The table records over 400,000 distinct CDR3 sequences, about 12% of them present only once. The input for sequencing was PBMCs from the stem cell graft donor, taken from the stem cell graft. The receptors here all came from a human donor who donated a stem cell graft to a child with combined immunodeficiency.

V and J are TRBV10-3 and TRBJ2-3, with 13 nucleotides matching TRBD2. After removal of 10 bases from V and 6 bases from J, the junction contained 13 bases not matched to a gene. Germline V gene lookup returns CDR1 ENHRY and CDR2 SYGVKD. This CDR3 region has 16 residues. The DNA for the CDR3 is TGTGCCACAAGTACTAGCGGGGGGGCCGGTGGTGATACGCAGTATTTT. It is translated as CATSTSGGAGGDTQYF.

The gene calls are TRBV4-1 and TRBJ2-7; possible D gene TRBD2, 6 bases. Trimming removed 1 base from V and 4 bases from J, with 11 bases in between. This CDR3 contains 14 residues. The germline V gene has CDR1 MGHRA and CDR2 YSYEKL. In DNA, the CDR3 is TGCGCCAGCAGCCAAGCCCGACTAGGTTACGAGCAGTACTTC. Protein sequence: CASSQARLGYEQYF.

The V gene is TRBV7-2, the J gene TRBJ2-6; D is undetermined. Germline V gene sequence: CDR1 SGHTA, CDR2 FQGNSA. The ends were cut back, 5 bases at V and 0 bases at J, with 11 bases in the middle. The CDR3 contains 16 residues. The CDR3 DNA reads TGTGCCAGCAGCGAGATAAGGGCCTCTGGGGCCAACGTCCTGACTTTC. Amino acids: CASSEIRASGANVLTF. Looking up the rest from reference TRBV7-2 and TRBJ2-6 gives the full variable domain: GAGVSQSPSNKVTEKGKDVELRCDPISGHTALYWYRQSLGQGLEFLIYFQGNSAPDKSGLPSDRFSAERTGGSVSTLTIQRTQQEDSAVYLCASSEIRASGANVLTFGAGSRLTVL.

This clonotype was seen at least ten times. This chain connects TRBV20-1 to TRBJ1-1; tentative D call: TRBD1 (5 bases). Germline V gene lookup returns CDR1 DFQATT and CDR2 SNEGSKA (reference sequence). The germline V and J ends were trimmed by 1 base and 5 bases, with 17 bases remaining between them. The CDR3 is 15 amino acids. CDR3 bases: TGCAGTGCTAGAGGAGGAAAGGCCCGGGGGACTGAAGCTTTCTTT. The encoded protein is CSARGGKARGTEAFF.

A few counts support this clonotype. The chain employs TRBV7-6 and TRBJ2-3; TRBD1 is a possible D gene (6 bases). The CDR3 runs to 13 residues. V was trimmed by 2 bases and J by 5 bases, leaving 8 bases between them. Germline CDR1 and CDR2: SGHVS and FNYEAQ. CDR3 coding DNA: TGTGCCAGCAGCTTAATAGGGGGAGATACGCAGTATTTT. It translates to CASSLIGGDTQYF.

The table lists this clonotype with many counts. The chain links TRBV5-1 to TRBJ2-7; D unresolved. The V and J ends lost 1 base and 4 bases respectively, with 12 bases between them. The CDR3 spans 14 residues. Germline CDR1 SGHRS, CDR2 YFSETQ. DNA of the CDR3: TGCGCCAGCAGCTTGTTTGGCTGGGATTACGAGCAGTACTTC. Its protein is CASSLFGWDYEQYF.

This clonotype was recorded many times. The chain joins TRBV7-6 to TRBJ2-5; perhaps TRBD1 as D (5 bases). This CDR3 spans 15 amino acids. Germline-derived CDR1 and CDR2 are SGHVS and FNYEAQ. V lost 1 base and J 2 bases, leaving 11 bases between the germline ends. In DNA form, the CDR3 reads TGTGCCAGCAGCTTAGGGTTGGCAGGGCAAGAGACCCAGTACTTC. Translating gives CASSLGLAGQETQYF.

This clonotype was counted many times. Here the CDR3 reads CASQRYSWSPYEQYF. The DNA for the CDR3 is TGTGCCAGTCAGAGGTATAGCTGGTCCCCCTACGAGCAGTACTTC. The J gene is TRBJ2-7, the V gene TRBV27, with D hard to call. Trimming took 9 bases from V and 2 from J, leaving 20 bases between them. Germline CDR1 MNHEY, CDR2 SMNVEV (reference sequence). The CDR3 loop spans 15 amino acids.

This clonotype was seen ten or more times. The V and J genes are TRBV9 and TRBJ2-5; D is perhaps TRBD2 (5 bases). Germline CDR1 and CDR2: SGDLS and YYNGEE. The V and J ends lost 0 bases and 5 bases respectively, with 11 bases between them. CDR3 length: 14 amino acids. CDR3 sequence: CASSVEGSRETQYF. The CDR3 bases are TGTGCCAGCAGCGTAGAAGGGAGTCGGGAGACCCAGTACTTC.

The rearrangement joins TRBV7-3 to TRBJ1-1; D is uncertain. Deletions cut 5 bases from V and 4 bases from J, with 11 bases between. The CDR3 runs to 13 residues. Germline CDR1 SGHTA, CDR2 FQGTGA. This CDR3 is CASSVNWGTEAFF. The CDR3 bases are TGTGCCAGCAGCGTTAACTGGGGCACTGAAGCTTTCTTT.

The chain carries TRBV29-1 and TRBJ1-2; D may be TRBD1 (5 bases). There are 11 residues in the CDR3. The V gene lost 4 bases and the J gene lost 10 bases, with 13 bases spanning the gap. Looked up from germline, CDR1 is SQVTM and CDR2 is ANQGSEA. CDR3 residues: CSVGDLRDYTF. The CDR3 DNA sequence: TGCAGCGTTGGGGACCTCCGAGACTACACCTTC. The full variable domain, completed using reference TRBV29-1 and TRBJ1-2, is SAVISQKPSRDICQRGTSLTIQCQVDSQVTMMFWYRQQPGQSLTLIATANQGSEATYESGFVIDKFPISRPNLTFSTLTVSNMSPEDSSIYLCSVGDLRDYTFGSGTRLTVV.

This clonotype occurred many times. The rearrangement uses TRBV12-3 or TRBV12-4 and TRBJ2-1, with D possibly matching TRBD2 (5 bases). Trimming took 2 bases from V and 8 from J, leaving 16 bases between them. This CDR3 has 15 amino acids. CDR3 sequence: CASSLTGVGLYEQFF. The CDR3 nucleotides read TGTGCCAGCAGTTTAACTGGGGTAGGACTCTATGAGCAGTTCTTC.

V and J are TRBV6-1 and TRBJ1-6, with TRBD1 matching 9 bases. V lost 6 bases and J lost 9; bases outside the gene matches: 9. CDR1 and CDR2 (germline): MNHNS, SASEGT. The CDR3 is 15 residues long. This CDR3 reads CASRKAAGQGSPLHF. The CDR3, as DNA: TGTGCCAGCAGAAAAGCCGCGGGACAGGGTTCACCCCTCCACTTT.

The genes are TRBV7-9 and TRBJ2-1; D perhaps matches TRBD2 (5 bases). The CDR3 covers 12 residues. The germline CDR1 and CDR2 sequences are SEHNR and FQNEAQ (reference sequence). Deletions cut 8 bases from V and 6 bases from J, with 11 bases between. CDR3 sequence: CASRGNGNEQFF. The CDR3 coding sequence is TGTGCCAGCCGGGGTAATGGCAATGAGCAGTTCTTC.

This clonotype came up a few times. V gene TRBV4-1 combines with J gene TRBJ1-4; the D is unclear. V was shortened by 0 bases and J by 0 bases, with 23 bases between the two germline ends. This CDR3 has 21 residues. Germline CDR1 and CDR2: MGHRA and YSYEKL. The CDR3 DNA sequence: TGCGCCAGCAGCCAAGAATGGTCGGGGTTACAGCTCCTTTCAACTAATGAAAAACTGTTTTTT. Translating gives CASSQEWSGLQLLSTNEKLFF.

The V gene is TRBV12-3 or TRBV12-4, the J gene TRBJ2-7, with D possibly being TRBD1 or TRBD2 (5 bases each). V lost 5 bases and J 4 bases, leaving 21 bases between the germline ends. The CDR3 runs to 16 residues. DNA for the CDR3: TGTGCCAGCAGTCAAAGGGCTCGGGGCCAAACGTACGAGCAGTACTTC. Its protein product is CASSQRARGQTYEQYF.

The chain joins TRBV30 to TRBJ2-3; 8 nucleotides align to TRBD2. CDR3 size: 13 residues. V was pared by 6 bases and J by 5 bases, with 7 bases of the junction left unmatched. Germline V gives CDR1 GTSNPN, CDR2 SVGIG (reference sequence). The DNA of the CDR3 is TGTGCCTGTCGAGCGGGAGTTATAGATACGCAGTATTTT. Residues: CACRAGVIDTQYF.

This clonotype was seen repeatedly, ten times or more. The chain links TRBV29-1 to TRBJ2-5, with a tentative D call TRBD1 (6 bases). Per the germline V gene, CDR1 is SQVTM and CDR2 is ANQGSEA. The CDR3 runs to 12 residues. Trimming shortened V by 6 bases and J by 1 base, and 9 bases separated the two germline ends. The chain's CDR3 is CSVMDSQETQYF. CDR3 DNA: TGCAGCGTGATGGACAGCCAAGAGACCCAGTACTTC.

In its sample, this clonotype was seen a few times. The chain links TRBV20-1 to TRBJ2-2; D is undetermined. CDR1 is DFQATT, CDR2 SNEGSKA, per germline (reference sequence). Trimming pared 2 bases from V and 1 base from J, leaving 17 bases between. The CDR3 has 17 residues. The CDR3 is CSARPPSLGKNTGELFF. DNA of the CDR3: TGCAGTGCTAGACCCCCCTCCCTGGGGAAGAACACCGGGGAGCTGTTTTTT.